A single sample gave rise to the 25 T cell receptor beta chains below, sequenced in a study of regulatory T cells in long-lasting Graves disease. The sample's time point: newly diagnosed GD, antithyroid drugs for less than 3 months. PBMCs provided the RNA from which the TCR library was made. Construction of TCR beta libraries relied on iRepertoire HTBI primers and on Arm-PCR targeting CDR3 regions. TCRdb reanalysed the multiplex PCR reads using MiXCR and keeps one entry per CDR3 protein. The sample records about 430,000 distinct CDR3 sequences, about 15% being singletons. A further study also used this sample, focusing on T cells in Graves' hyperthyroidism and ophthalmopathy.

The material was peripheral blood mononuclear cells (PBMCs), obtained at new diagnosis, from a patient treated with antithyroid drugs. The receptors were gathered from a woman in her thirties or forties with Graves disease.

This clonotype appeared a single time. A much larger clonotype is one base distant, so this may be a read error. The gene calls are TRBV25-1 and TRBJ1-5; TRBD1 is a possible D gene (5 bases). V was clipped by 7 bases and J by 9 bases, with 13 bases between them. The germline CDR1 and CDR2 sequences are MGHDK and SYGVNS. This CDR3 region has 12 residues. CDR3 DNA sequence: TGTGCCAGCATGGGGCACGATCCGCCCCAGCATTTT. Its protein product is CASMGHDPPQHF. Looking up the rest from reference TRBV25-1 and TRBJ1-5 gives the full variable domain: EADIYQTPRYLVIGTGKKITLECSQTMGHDKMYWYQQDPGMELHLIHYSYGVNSTEKGDLSSESTVSRIRTEHFPLTLESARPSHTSQYLCASMGHDPPQHFGDGTRLSIL.

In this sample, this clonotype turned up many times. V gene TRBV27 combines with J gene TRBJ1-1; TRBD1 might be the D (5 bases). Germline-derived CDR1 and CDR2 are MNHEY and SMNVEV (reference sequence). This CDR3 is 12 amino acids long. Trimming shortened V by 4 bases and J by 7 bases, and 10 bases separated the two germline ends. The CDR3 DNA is TGTGCCAGCAGTTCTGGGACGTATGAAGCTTTCTTT. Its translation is CASSSGTYEAFF.

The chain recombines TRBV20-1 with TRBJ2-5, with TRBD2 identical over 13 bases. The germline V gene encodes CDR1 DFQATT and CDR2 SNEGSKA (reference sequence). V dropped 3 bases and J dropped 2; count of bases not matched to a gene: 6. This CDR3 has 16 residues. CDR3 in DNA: TGCAGTGCTAGGGAGGGGACTAGCGGGAAGCAAGAGACCCAGTACTTC. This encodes CSAREGTSGKQETQYF.

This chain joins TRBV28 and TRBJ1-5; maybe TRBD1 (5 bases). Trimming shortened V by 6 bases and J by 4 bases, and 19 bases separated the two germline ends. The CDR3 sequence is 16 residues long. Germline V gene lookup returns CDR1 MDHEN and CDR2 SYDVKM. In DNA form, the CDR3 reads TGTGCCAGCAGACAGGTTTTTGTATCAGGAAATCAGCCCCAGCATTTT. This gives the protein CASRQVFVSGNQPQHF.

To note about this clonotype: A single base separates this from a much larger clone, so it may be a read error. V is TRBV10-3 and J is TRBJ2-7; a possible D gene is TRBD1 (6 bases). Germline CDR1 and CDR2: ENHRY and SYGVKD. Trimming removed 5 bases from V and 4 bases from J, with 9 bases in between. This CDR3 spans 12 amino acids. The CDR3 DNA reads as TGTGCCATCAGTCCCGGACAGTACGAGCAGTACTTC. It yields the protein CAISPGQYEQYF.

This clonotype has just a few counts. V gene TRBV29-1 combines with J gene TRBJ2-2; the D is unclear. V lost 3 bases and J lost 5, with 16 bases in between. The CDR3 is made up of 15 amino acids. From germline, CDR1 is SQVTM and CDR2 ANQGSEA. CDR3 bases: TGCAGCGTTGACGGTGGTTTCCCTATAACCGGGGAGCTGTTTTTT. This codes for CSVDGGFPITGELFF.

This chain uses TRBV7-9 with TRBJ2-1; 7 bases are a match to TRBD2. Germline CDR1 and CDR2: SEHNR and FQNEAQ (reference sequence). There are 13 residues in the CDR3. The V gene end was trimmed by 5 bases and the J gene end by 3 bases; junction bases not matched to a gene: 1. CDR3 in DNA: TGTGCCAGCAGCCGGGAGGTCTACAATGAGCAGTTCTTC. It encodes CASSREVYNEQFF.

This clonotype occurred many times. CDR3 in amino acids: CASSPGQAGNTIYF. CDR3 nucleotide sequence: TGTGCCAGCAGCCCGGGACAGGCGGGAAACACCATATATTTT. The V gene is TRBV28, the J gene TRBJ1-3, with TRBD1 identical over 8 bases. The germline V gene has CDR1 MDHEN and CDR2 SYDVKM. Losses at the gene ends were 6 bases for V and 4 bases for J; bases not matched to a gene: 5. This CDR3 spans 14 amino acids. The full variable domain, completed using reference TRBV28 and TRBJ1-3, is DVKVTQSSRYLVKRTGEKVFLECVQDMDHENMFWYRQDPGLGLRLIYFSYDVKMKEKGDIPEGYSVSREKKERFSLILESASTNQTSMYLCASSPGQAGNTIYFGEGSWLTVV.

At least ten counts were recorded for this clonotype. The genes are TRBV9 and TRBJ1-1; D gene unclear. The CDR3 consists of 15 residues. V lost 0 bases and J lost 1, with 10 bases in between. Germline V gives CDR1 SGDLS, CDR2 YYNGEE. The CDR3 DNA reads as TGTGCCAGCAGCGTAGTCGATGCAGAGAACACTGAAGCTTTCTTT. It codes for CASSVVDAENTEAFF.

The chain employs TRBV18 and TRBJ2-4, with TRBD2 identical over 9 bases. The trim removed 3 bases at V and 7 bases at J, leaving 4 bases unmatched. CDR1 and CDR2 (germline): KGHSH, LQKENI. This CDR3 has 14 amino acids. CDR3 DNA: TGTGCCAGCTCACCCGGCACTAGCGGGAACATTCAGTACTTC. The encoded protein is CASSPGTSGNIQYF.

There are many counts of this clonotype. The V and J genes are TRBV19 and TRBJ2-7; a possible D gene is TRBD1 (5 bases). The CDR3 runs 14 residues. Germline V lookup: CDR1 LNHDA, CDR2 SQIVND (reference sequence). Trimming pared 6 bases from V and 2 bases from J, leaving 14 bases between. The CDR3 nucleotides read TGTGCCAGTAGCGAGACAGTACCTGCCTACGAGCAGTACTTC. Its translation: CASSETVPAYEQYF. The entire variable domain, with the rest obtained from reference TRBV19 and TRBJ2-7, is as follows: DGGITQSPKYLFRKEGQNVTLSCEQNLNHDAMYWYRQDPGQGLRLIYYSQIVNDFQKGDIAEGYSVSREKKESFPLTVTSAQKNPTAFYLCASSETVPAYEQYFGPGTRLTVT.

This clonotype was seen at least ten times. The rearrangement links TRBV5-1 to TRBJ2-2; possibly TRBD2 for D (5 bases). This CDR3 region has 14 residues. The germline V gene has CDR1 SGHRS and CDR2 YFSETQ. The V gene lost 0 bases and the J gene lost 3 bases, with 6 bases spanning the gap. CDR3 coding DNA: TGCGCCAGCAGCTTGGCACTAGACACCGGGGAGCTGTTTTTT. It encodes CASSLALDTGELFF.

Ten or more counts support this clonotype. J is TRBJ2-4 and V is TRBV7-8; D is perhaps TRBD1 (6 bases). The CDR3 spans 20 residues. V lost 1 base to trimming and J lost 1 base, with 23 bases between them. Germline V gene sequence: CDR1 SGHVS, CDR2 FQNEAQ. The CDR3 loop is CASSLGPPQIITGAKNIQYF. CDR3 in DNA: TGTGCCAGCAGCTTAGGCCCGCCGCAAATTATTACAGGGGCCAAAAACATTCAGTACTTC.

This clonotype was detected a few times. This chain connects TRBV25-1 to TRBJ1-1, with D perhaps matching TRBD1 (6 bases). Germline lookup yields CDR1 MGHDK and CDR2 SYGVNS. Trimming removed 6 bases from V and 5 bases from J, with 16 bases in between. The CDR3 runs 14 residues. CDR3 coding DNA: TGTGCCAGCAGGAAACAGGGTAGTTGGACTGAAGCTTTCTTT. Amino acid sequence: CASRKQGSWTEAFF. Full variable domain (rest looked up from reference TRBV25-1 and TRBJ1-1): EADIYQTPRYLVIGTGKKITLECSQTMGHDKMYWYQQDPGMELHLIHYSYGVNSTEKGDLSSESTVSRIRTEHFPLTLESARPSHTSQYLCASRKQGSWTEAFFGQGTRLTVV.

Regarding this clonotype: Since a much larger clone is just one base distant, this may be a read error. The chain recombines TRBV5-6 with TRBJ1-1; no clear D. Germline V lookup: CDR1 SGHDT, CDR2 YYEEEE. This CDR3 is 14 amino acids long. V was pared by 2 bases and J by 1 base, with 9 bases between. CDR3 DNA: TGTGCCAGCAGCTTAGACGGAACGAACACTGAAGCTTTCTTT. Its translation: CASSLDGTNTEAFF.

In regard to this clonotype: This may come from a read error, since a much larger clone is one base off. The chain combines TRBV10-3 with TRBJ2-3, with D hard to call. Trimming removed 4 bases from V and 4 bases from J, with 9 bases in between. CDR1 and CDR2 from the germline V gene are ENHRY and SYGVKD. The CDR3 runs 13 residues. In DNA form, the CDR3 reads TGTGCCATCAGTGGTCTCAACCCAGATACGCAGTATTTT. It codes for CAISGLNPDTQYF.

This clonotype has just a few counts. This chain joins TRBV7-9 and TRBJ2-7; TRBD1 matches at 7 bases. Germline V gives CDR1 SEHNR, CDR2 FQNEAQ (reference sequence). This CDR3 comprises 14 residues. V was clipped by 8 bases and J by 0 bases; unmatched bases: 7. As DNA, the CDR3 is TGTGCCAGCTCCCCGACAGGGCCCTCCTACGAGCAGTACTTC. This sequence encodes CASSPTGPSYEQYF. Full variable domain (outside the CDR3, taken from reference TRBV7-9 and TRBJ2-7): DTGVSQNPRHKITKRGQNVTFRCDPISEHNRLYWYRQTLGQGPEFLTYFQNEAQLEKSRLLSDRFSAERPKGSFSTLEIQRTEQGDSAMYLCASSPTGPSYEQYFGPGTRLTVT.

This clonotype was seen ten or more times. DNA for the CDR3: TGTGCCAGCAGTTATGGTCTAACCAGCTCCTACGAGCAGTACTTC. The encoded protein is CASSYGLTSSYEQYF. This chain uses TRBV6-5 with TRBJ2-7; D remains unclear. The CDR3 extends over 15 amino acids. Per the germline V gene, CDR1 is MNHEY and CDR2 is SVGAGI. Trimming cost V 3 bases and J 0 bases, with 12 bases left between them.

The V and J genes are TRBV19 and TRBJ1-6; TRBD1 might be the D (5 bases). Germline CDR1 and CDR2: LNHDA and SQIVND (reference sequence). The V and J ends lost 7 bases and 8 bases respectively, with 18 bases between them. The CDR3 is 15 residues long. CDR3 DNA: TGTGCCAGTACCACAGGTGGGGGGTCATATTCACCCCTCCACTTT. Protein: CASTTGGGSYSPLHF.

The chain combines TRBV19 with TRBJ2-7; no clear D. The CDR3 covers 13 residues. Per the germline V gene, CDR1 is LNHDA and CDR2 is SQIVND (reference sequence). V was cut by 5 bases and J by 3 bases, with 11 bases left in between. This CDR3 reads CASSPGKGYEQYF. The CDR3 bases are TGTGCCAGTAGTCCGGGTAAAGGCTACGAGCAGTACTTC.

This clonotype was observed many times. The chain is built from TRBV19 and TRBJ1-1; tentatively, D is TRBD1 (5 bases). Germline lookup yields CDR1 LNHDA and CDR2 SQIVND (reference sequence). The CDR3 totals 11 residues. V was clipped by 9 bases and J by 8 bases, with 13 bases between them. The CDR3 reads CASAQRGEAFF. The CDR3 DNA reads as TGTGCCAGCGCGCAGCGGGGGGAAGCTTTCTTT.

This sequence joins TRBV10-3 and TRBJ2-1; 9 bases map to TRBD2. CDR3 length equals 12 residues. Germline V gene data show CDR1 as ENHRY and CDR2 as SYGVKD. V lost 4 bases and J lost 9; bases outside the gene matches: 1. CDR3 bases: TGTGCCATCAGTGTGACTAGCGGTGAGCAGTTCTTC. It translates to CAISVTSGEQFF.

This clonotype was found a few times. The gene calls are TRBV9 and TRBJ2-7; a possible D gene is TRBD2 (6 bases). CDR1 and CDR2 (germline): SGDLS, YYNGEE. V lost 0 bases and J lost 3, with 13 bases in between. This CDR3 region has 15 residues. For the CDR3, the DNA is TGTGCCAGCAGCGTAGGAGTAGCGGACAACTACGAGCAGTACTTC. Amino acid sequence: CASSVGVADNYEQYF.

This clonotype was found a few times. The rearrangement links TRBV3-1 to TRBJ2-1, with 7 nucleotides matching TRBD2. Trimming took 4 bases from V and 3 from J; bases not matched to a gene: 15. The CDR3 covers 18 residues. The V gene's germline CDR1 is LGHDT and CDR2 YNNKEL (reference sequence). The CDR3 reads CASSPWMGTASGYNEQFF. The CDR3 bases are TGTGCCAGCAGCCCGTGGATGGGAACGGCTAGCGGCTACAATGAGCAGTTCTTC.

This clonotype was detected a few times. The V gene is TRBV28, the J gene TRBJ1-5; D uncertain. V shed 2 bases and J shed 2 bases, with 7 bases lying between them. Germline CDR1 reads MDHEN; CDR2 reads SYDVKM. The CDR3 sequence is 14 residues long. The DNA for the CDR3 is TGTGCCAGCAGTTTACTGGACCGCAATCAGCCCCAGCATTTT. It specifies CASSLLDRNQPQHF.